This TCR beta chain appears in the sequencing data of a study of cytomegalovirus exposure and HLA in healthy donors. Study summary: Researchers previously reported finding roughly 120 million unique TCR beta sequences from around 200 million T cells.

Whole-study results and caveats: One variant, a missense change in DCLRE1C, was linked in a later analysis to TCR beta V- and J-gene trimming. According to the study, roughly 160 TCR beta chains were cytomegalovirus-associated. It was taken for granted in presence/absence analyses that sequencing depth across donors was roughly uniform.

A multiplex PCR was run with 60 Vbeta primers and 13 Jbeta primers. TCRdb's table, derived via immunoSEQ multiplex PCR, lists solely in-frame clones and lacks some. Of some 170,000 clones detected, 75% to 90% appear once; the ten largest clones hold approximately 4.5%. A word on this clone: The antigen remains undetermined.

Germline V lookup: CDR1 SGHTA, CDR2 FQGNSA. There are 17 residues in the CDR3. V lost 2 bases, J lost 7 bases, and 12 bases stayed unmatched. The chain has TRBV7-2 and TRBJ2-1; 9 bases are a match to TRBD1. This sequence originates from a man aged 30-40 years in good health and CMV-seronegative. The sequencing input was PBMCs. The CDR3 DNA reads TGTGCCAGCAGCTTATCAACAGGGGGCATAAGGGTAAATGAGCAGTTCTTC. Protein: CASSLSTGGIRVNEQFF.